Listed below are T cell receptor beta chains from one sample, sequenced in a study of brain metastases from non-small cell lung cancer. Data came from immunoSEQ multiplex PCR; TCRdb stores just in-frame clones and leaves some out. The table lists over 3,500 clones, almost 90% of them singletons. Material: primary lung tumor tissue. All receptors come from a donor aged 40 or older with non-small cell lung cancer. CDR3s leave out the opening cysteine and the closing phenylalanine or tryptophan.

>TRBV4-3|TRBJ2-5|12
ASSQDAVGETQY
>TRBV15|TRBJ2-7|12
ATSEDRVGYEQY
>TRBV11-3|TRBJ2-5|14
ASSLDVGRGGETQY
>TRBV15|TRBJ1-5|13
ATSRDGSVGQPQH
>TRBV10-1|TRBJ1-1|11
ASRLGFDTEAF
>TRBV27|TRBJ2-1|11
ASSHSNYNEQF
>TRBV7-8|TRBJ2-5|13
ASSFLGGSEETQY
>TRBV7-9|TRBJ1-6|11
ASSLDRNLLLH
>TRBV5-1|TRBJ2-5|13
ASSLWDGGQETQY
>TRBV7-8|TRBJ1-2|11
ASSLDRAYGYT
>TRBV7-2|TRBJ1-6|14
ASSLTDRGFNSPLH
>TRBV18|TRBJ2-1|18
ATSLGSGRGSGITYNEQF
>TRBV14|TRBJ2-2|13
ASSQETGTTGELF
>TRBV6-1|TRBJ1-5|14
ASSEPLFQPDQPQH
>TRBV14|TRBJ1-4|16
ASSLGQQAFATNEKLF
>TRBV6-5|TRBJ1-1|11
ASSPTDNTEAF
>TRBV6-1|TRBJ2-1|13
ASREAGHSYNEQF
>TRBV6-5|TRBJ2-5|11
ASSFGPQETQY
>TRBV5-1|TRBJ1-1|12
ASSSQQGSTEAF
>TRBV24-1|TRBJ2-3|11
AAASGSTDTQY
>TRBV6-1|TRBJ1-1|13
ASSSSPRDSLGAF
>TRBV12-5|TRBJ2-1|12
ANGHRDSYNEQF
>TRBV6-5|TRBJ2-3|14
ASSSIAGGHPDTQY
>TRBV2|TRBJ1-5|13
ASRPRTGGNQPQH
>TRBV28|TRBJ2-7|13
ASSQPKQATYEQY
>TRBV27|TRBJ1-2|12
ASSLSTGARGYT
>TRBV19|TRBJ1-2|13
ASSSPTGLDYGYT
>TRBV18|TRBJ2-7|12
ASSPLDSFNEQY
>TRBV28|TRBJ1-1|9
ASSLTREAF
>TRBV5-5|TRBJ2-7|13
ASSFRGQGSYEQY
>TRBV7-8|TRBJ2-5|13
ASSFGTALQETQY
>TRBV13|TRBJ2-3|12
ASNRRLVQDTQY
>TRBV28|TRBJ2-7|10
ASSTSVREQY
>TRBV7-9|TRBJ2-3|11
ASRGGARDTQY
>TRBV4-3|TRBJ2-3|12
ASSQDFRADTQY
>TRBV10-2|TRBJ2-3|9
ASSSTDTQY
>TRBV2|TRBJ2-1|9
ASSERGLEF
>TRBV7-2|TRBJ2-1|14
ASSYVDPRQHNEQF
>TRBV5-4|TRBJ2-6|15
ASSTGQGISGANVLI
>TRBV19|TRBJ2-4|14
ASSIGQRGSKNIQY
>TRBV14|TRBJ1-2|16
ASSQGTIWAGMFYGYT
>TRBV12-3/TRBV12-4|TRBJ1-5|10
ASSFHKQPQH
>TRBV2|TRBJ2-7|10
ASKEISYEQY
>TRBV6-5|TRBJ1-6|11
ASSAAPSSPLH
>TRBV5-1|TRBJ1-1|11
ASSLSSTGAAF
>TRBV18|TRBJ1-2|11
ASSTPGESGYT
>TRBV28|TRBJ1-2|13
ASSQNLMTGTGYT
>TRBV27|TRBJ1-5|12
ASSSPFSNQPQH
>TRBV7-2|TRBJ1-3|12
ASSPISGGNTIY
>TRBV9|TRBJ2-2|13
ASSVGVLGTGELF
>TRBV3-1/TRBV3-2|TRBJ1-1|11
ASSSRGSTEAF
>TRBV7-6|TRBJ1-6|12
ASSPMTYNSPLH